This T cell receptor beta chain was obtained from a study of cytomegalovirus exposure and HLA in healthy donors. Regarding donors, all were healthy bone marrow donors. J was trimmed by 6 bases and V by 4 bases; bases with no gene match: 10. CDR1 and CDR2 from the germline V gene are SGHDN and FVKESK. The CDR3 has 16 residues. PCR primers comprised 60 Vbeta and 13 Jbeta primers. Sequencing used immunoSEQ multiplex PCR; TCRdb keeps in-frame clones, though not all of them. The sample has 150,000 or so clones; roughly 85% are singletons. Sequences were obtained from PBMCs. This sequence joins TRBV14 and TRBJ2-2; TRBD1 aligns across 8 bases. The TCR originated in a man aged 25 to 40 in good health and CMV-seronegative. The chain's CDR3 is CASSPTMDRAAGELFF. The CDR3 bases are TGTGCCAGCAGCCCCACTATGGACAGGGCCGCCGGGGAGCTGTTTTTT.